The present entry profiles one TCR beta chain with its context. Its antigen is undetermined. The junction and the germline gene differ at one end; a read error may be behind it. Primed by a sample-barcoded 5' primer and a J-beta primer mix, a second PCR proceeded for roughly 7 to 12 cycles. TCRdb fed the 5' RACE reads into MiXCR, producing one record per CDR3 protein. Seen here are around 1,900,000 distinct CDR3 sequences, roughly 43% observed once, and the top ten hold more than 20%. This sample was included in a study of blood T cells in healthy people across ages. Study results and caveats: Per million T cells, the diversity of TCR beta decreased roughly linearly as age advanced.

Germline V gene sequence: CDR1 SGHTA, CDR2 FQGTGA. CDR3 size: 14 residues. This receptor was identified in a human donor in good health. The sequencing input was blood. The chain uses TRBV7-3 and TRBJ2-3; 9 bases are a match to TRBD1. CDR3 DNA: TGTGCCGGCAGCTTAAGGACAGGGGCGGATACGCAGTATTTT. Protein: CAGSLRTGADTQYF.